This TCR beta chain came from a study of control samples from healthy donors and cancer patients. The V gene end was trimmed by 2 bases and the J gene end by 6 bases; junction bases not matched to a gene: 5. The CDR3 is made up of 14 amino acids. Germline CDR1 is KGHSH and CDR2 is LQKENI. Method: immunoSEQ multiplex PCR; TCRdb's copy keeps in-frame clones and lacks some. The data show some 89,000 clones, approximately 86% seen once. The specimen sequenced was blood. This TCR derives from a man aged 25 to 40 in good health. This chain uses TRBV18 with TRBJ2-7; 9 positions agree with TRBD1. The CDR3 region is CASSPGTGSFEQYV. The CDR3 DNA follows: TGTGCCAGCTCACCAGGGACAGGGTCGTTCGAGCAGTACGTC.